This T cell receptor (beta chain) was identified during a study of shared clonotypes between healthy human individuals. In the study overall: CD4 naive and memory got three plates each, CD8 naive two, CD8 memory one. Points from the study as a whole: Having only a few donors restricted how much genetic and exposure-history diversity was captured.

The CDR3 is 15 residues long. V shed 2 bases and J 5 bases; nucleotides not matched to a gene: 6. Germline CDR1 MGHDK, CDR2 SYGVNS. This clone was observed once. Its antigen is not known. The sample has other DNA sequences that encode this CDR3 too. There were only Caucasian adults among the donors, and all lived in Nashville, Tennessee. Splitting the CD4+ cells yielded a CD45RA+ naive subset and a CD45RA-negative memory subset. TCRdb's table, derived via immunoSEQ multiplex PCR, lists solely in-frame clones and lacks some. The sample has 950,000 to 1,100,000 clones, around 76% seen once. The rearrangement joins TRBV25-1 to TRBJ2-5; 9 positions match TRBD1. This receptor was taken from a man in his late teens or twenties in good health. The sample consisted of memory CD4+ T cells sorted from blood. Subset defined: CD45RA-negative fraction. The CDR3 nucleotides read TGTGCCAGCAGTGAAGGACAGGGGAGAGGGGAGACCCAGTACTTC. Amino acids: CASSEGQGRGETQYF.